This entry features one T cell receptor (beta chain) sequence. The antigen remains undetermined. The CDR3 contains 14 residues. Germline assignment: CDR1 LGHNA and CDR2 YSLEER. V was pared by 3 bases and J by 7 bases, with 4 bases of the junction left unmatched. The data are from a study of response to subunit inactivated influenza vaccine. The study's findings and limits: The authors put forward the suggestion that each seasonal influenza vaccination may bring in only a limited number of new T cells.

From the RT-PCR reads, TCRdb called clonotypes with MiXCR, one entry per CDR3 protein. This sample has about 520,000 distinct CDR3 sequences, with roughly 23% found just once. J is TRBJ2-1 and V is TRBV4-3, with 9 bases aligning to TRBD2. The sequencing used CD4+ T cells sorted from PBMCs, collected 5 to 6 days after vaccination. This receptor was taken from a man aged 50 to 59 who received an inactivated influenza vaccine. Written as DNA, the CDR3 is TGCGCCAGCAGCCATGGACTAGCGCTGAATGAGCAGTTCTTC. Its translation is CASSHGLALNEQFF.